Listed below are T cell receptor beta chains from one sample, sequenced in a study of OX40 agonist ivuxolimab in advanced cancers. Assay used: immunoSEQ multiplex PCR; TCRdb lists only in-frame clones, some missing. This table holds 60,000 to 70,000 clones, roughly 87% found once. The input for sequencing was CD4+ or CD8+ T cells sorted from blood, taken in a trial of the OX40 agonist ivuxolimab. These TCRs come from an adult with an advanced solid tumor such as melanoma, head and neck, liver or kidney cancer. Each CDR3 is given with its conserved first and last residue. The D gene is left open where the match is weak. Clone size is not always given. Where it is, it says once, few, many or a class for expanded clones.

size,J,V,D,DNA,CDR3
-,TRBJ1-6,TRBV19,-,TGTGCCAGTAGCCACCCCGGCTCCTATAATTCACCCCTCCACTTT,CASSHPGSYNSPLHF
-,TRBJ2-2,TRBV19,TRBD2,TGTGCCAGTAGTATTGCCTTGGGACTAGCGACCGGGGAGCTGTTTTTT,CASSIALGLATGELFF
once,TRBJ2-2,TRBV27,-,TGTGCCAGCATGCAAATGGCGAACACCGGGGAGCTGTTTTTT,CASMQMANTGELFF
-,TRBJ1-4,TRBV30,-,TGTGCCTGGAGTGTCGCCTCCGAAAAACTGTTTTTT,CAWSVASEKLFF
-,TRBJ2-2,TRBV6-4,TRBD1,TGTGCTACTCGGAGGTCGGGACAGGGGCCCGGGGAGCTGTTTTTT,CATRRSGQGPGELFF
medium-sized,TRBJ1-5,TRBV2,TRBD1,TGTGCCAGCAGTTTGACAGGGGGGGTGAATCAGCCCCAGCATTTT,CASSLTGGVNQPQHF
-,TRBJ2-7,TRBV25-1,-,TGTGCCAGCAGTGAATATAACGAGCAGTACTTC,CASSEYNEQYF
-,TRBJ2-2,TRBV5-4,TRBD2,TGTGCCAGCAGCTCTGGACTAGCGGGAGGTCCGGGCACCGGGGAGCTGTTTTTT,CASSSGLAGGPGTGELFF
-,TRBJ1-1,TRBV15,-,TGTGCCACCAGCACCGGGGGGGTGGGTACTGAAGCTTTCTTT,CATSTGGVGTEAFF
-,TRBJ2-1,TRBV7-2,-,TGTGCCAGCAGCTTAGGACAGATTCCCTACAATGAGCAGTTCTTC,CASSLGQIPYNEQFF
-,TRBJ2-1,TRBV9,TRBD2,TGTGCCAGCAGCGTAGGGGGGACTAGCTACAATGAGCAGTTCTTC,CASSVGGTSYNEQFF
-,TRBJ1-2,TRBV4-2,TRBD1,TGTGCCAGCAGCCACGGGACAGAGAACTATGGCTACACCTTC,CASSHGTENYGYTF
-,TRBJ1-6,TRBV6-4,-,TGTGCCAGCAGTCACAGGGATGGGTCACCCCTCCACTTT,CASSHRDGSPLHF
once,TRBJ2-1,TRBV5-5,-,TGTGCCAGCAGCTTCGGAGTGGAGCAGTTCTTC,CASSFGVEQFF
-,TRBJ2-3,TRBV19,-,TGTGCCAGTAGTCGTTGGGATACGCAGTATTTT,CASSRWDTQYF
-,TRBJ1-5,TRBV6-5,-,TGTGCCAGCAGCCTATGGGGGGCGCATCAGCCCCAGCATTTT,CASSLWGAHQPQHF
-,TRBJ1-2,TRBV29-1,TRBD1,TGCAGCGTTGATCAGGGGGCATCGGACTATGGCTACACCTTC,CSVDQGASDYGYTF
-,TRBJ1-1,TRBV5-6,-,TGTGCCAGCAGCTTAGGAGGACCCGACACTGAAGCTTTCTTT,CASSLGGPDTEAFF
once,TRBJ2-3,TRBV28,TRBD1,TGTGCCAGCAGAAAAACAGGGGCAGATACGCAGTATTTT,CASRKTGADTQYF
few,TRBJ2-5,TRBV6-5,-,TGTGCCAGCAGCCGTTTAGGACAGCGTCAAGAGACCCAGTACTTC,CASSRLGQRQETQYF
-,TRBJ2-4,TRBV28,-,TGTGCCAGCGCCTTTGACAAAAACATTCAGTACTTC,CASAFDKNIQYF
-,TRBJ1-1,TRBV7-9,-,TGTGCCAGCAGCCCCCGGCCAACGGGGAGGAACACTGAAGCTTTCTTT,CASSPRPTGRNTEAFF
few,TRBJ1-5,TRBV10-3,-,TGTGCCATCAGTGAGTCGAAGCCCCAGCATTTT,CAISESKPQHF
-,TRBJ2-4,TRBV5-4,-,TGTGCCAGCAGCGAGGCCAGTTACGCGGCCAAAAACATTCAGTACTTC,CASSEASYAAKNIQYF
few,TRBJ2-5,TRBV7-2,-,TGTGCCAGCAGCTTCTGGACCCTCCAAGAGACCCAGTACTTC,CASSFWTLQETQYF
-,TRBJ1-2,TRBV25-1,-,TGTGCCAGCAGTGGACCGGGACACTTATATGGCTACACCTTC,CASSGPGHLYGYTF
-,TRBJ1-3,TRBV6-6,-,TGTGCCAGCAGTTCCAGAAGGGGTTTCTCTGGAAACACCATATATTTT,CASSSRRGFSGNTIYF
-,TRBJ2-1,TRBV10-1,TRBD2,TGCGCCAGCAGGGGACTAGCGGGGCCGCAAGGTGAGCAGTTCTTC,CASRGLAGPQGEQFF
-,TRBJ1-6,TRBV5-4,-,TGTGCCAGCAGGATTGTGGGGGAGCATTCACCCCTCCACTTT,CASRIVGEHSPLHF
-,TRBJ1-1,TRBV6-6,-,TGTGCCAGCAGTTACCCAGGGGCGGATTTGAACACTGAAGCTTTCTTT,CASSYPGADLNTEAFF
-,TRBJ2-3,TRBV5-1,TRBD2,TGCGCCAGCAGCTTGGATAGCGGGGGGCGCACAGATACGCAGTATTTT,CASSLDSGGRTDTQYF
few,TRBJ1-2,TRBV14,TRBD1,TGTGCCAGCAGCAAACAGGGGTCAGGCTATCGGGGCTACACCTTC,CASSKQGSGYRGYTF
-,TRBJ1-1,TRBV10-1,TRBD1,TGCGCCAGCAGTGAGATTCAAAGGGGACAGACTGAAGCTTTCTTT,CASSEIQRGQTEAFF
-,TRBJ1-4,TRBV29-1,-,TGCAGCGTTGTAGTACGGGGTCGGGACGAAAAACTGTTTTTT,CSVVVRGRDEKLFF
-,TRBJ1-2,TRBV4-2,-,TGTGCCAGCAGCCAAGAAGGCGACCGGCCTCTGAGGGGCTACACCTTC,CASSQEGDRPLRGYTF
once,TRBJ2-3,TRBV9,-,TGTGCCAGCAGCGTAGGGCGACCAGGGACAGATACGCAGTATTTT,CASSVGRPGTDTQYF
once,TRBJ1-2,TRBV7-2,-,TGTGCCAGCAGCCTGGACAGTCCGAACCCTAACTATGGCTACACCTTC,CASSLDSPNPNYGYTF
-,TRBJ1-2,TRBV6-5,-,TGTGCCAGCAGTTACCTTCCGGCTAGAGGCTACACCTTC,CASSYLPARGYTF
-,TRBJ2-1,TRBV11-2,-,TGTGCCAGCAGCTTAGACCGGGGGGCTAAGTACAATGAGCAGTTCTTC,CASSLDRGAKYNEQFF
-,TRBJ2-1,TRBV7-9,-,TGTGCCAGCAGCTTAAGTGGTGGGAGTCGGACTACACAGTTCTTC,CASSLSGGSRTTQFF
medium-sized,TRBJ1-2,TRBV19,TRBD1,TGTGCCAGTAGCTCAGGGGGCGGACTCTATGGCTACACCTTC,CASSSGGGLYGYTF
-,TRBJ2-5,TRBV4-3,-,TGCGCCAGCAGCCAAGACAGAGGACCTCAAGAGACCCAGTACTTC,CASSQDRGPQETQYF
-,TRBJ2-7,TRBV14,-,TGTGCCAGCAGGGCGAGGGGCGCGGGTGACGAGCAGTACTTC,CASRARGAGDEQYF
-,TRBJ2-1,TRBV5-6,TRBD1,TGTGCCAGCAGCTTGCAGGGGGTAAAAAACAATGAGCAGTTCTTC,CASSLQGVKNNEQFF
-,TRBJ2-2,TRBV5-1,-,TGCGCCAGCAGACTAAACGCCGGGGAGCTGTTTTTT,CASRLNAGELFF
few,TRBJ2-1,TRBV28,TRBD2,TGTGCCAGCAGTTTGCCTAGCGGACACAATGAGCAGTTCTTC,CASSLPSGHNEQFF
once,TRBJ1-4,TRBV2,TRBD1,TGTGCCAGCAGTGTTCAGGGGGCCCGTGCAACTAATGAAAAACTGTTTTTT,CASSVQGARATNEKLFF
-,TRBJ1-2,TRBV12-5,-,TGTGCTAGTGGTTTGGTACAGAACAGGCCCGTAGGGGGCTACACCTTC,CASGLVQNRPVGGYTF
-,TRBJ2-5,TRBV6-5,-,TGTGCCAGCAGTTACGTTGGGGGAGCCCAAGAGACCCAGTACTTC,CASSYVGGAQETQYF
-,TRBJ2-1,TRBV19,TRBD2,TGTGCCAGTAGTTCCTCGTATAGCGGGGGGGCCTATGAGCAGTTCTTC,CASSSSYSGGAYEQFF
few,TRBJ2-1,TRBV7-2,TRBD2,TGTGCCAGCAGCCTACGGACTAGCGGGGGCCAAACCTACAATGAGCAGTTCTTC,CASSLRTSGGQTYNEQFF
-,TRBJ2-1,TRBV2,TRBD1,TGTGCCAGCAGTGAATCCCGGGACAGGGGGAACAATGAGCAGTTCTTC,CASSESRDRGNNEQFF